This T cell receptor beta chain was found in a study of cytomegalovirus exposure and HLA in healthy donors. Regarding the study as a whole: Most of the CMV-associated TCR beta chains (in a later analysis) appeared to be HLA-restricted.

Researchers ran the PCR with 60 Vbeta and 13 Jbeta primers. Clones were sequenced by immunoSEQ multiplex PCR, and TCRdb holds only the in-frame ones, with some missing. In the table there are more than 150,000 clones, over 75% of which are singletons. This clone was seen only once. Its antigen is not known. The germline CDR1 and CDR2 sequences are SQVTM and ANQGSEA. The CDR3 has 14 amino acids. The J segment lost 7 bases and the V segment lost 7 bases, leaving 12 bases of the junction unmatched. The genes are TRBV29-1 and TRBJ2-1; TRBD2 agrees at 8 bases. The sequenced sample consisted of PBMCs. The sequence derives from a girl in the first two years of life in good health and CMV-seronegative. CDR3 coding DNA: TGCAGCGCCGCAGCGGGAGTAGCCAAAAATGAGCAGTTCTTC. Translated, it gives CSAAAGVAKNEQFF.